These 27 T cell receptor beta chains originate from one sample sequenced in a study of molecular identifiers for immune sequencing clone quantification. TCRdb re-analysed the PCR reads in MiXCR, keeping a single row per CDR3 protein. This sample has about 640,000 distinct CDR3 sequences; just under 20% occur once, and the top ten carry roughly 0.9%. Input material: naive CD8+ T cells from blood, with Jurkat cell RNA spiked in. Subset described: FACS-sorted CD8+CD4-CCR7+CD45RA+ naive T cells. The receptor set was obtained from a human donor in good health. Some libraries in this study had Jurkat cell RNA spiked in.

The sample holds many counts of this clonotype. The gene calls are TRBV30 and TRBJ2-7; 7 positions match TRBD2. The germline gives CDR1 GTSNPN, CDR2 SVGIG (reference sequence). The CDR3 runs to 14 residues. The trim removed 3 bases at V and 2 bases at J, leaving 7 bases unmatched. CDR3 region: CAWSPSSGAYEQYF. DNA of the CDR3: TGTGCCTGGAGCCCCTCTAGCGGTGCCTACGAGCAGTACTTC.

This clonotype appeared many times. The CDR3 sequence: CASSPPGTLEQAFF. As DNA, the CDR3 is TGTGCCAGCAGCCCCCCCGGGACCCTCGAGCAGGCTTTCTTT. The chain has TRBV7-9 and TRBJ1-1, with a possible D match to TRBD1 (5 bases). Germline values: CDR1 SEHNR, CDR2 FQNEAQ (reference sequence). V dropped 5 bases and J dropped 11 bases, with 21 bases sitting between them. The CDR3 is 14 residues long.

This clonotype was counted ten times or more. This chain links TRBV6-6 with TRBJ2-1; 8 bases map to TRBD2. Germline lookup yields CDR1 MNHNY and CDR2 SVGAGI (reference sequence). The length of the CDR3 is 16 residues. V was pared by 2 bases and J by 9 bases, with 12 bases of the junction left unmatched. This chain's CDR3 is CASSYPGGGSGGEQFF. The CDR3 nucleotides are TGTGCCAGCAGTTACCCCGGGGGGGGATCGGGAGGTGAGCAGTTCTTC.

This clonotype has a count of ten or more. The CDR3 reads CASSPRSLAGDEQYF. In DNA, the CDR3 is TGTGCCAGCAGTCCCCGTTCGTTAGCGGGAGACGAGCAGTACTTC. The chain combines TRBV28 with TRBJ2-7; 9 positions match TRBD2. The CDR3 runs 15 residues. V lost 5 bases to trimming and J lost 5 bases; unmatched junction nucleotides: 10. CDR1 and CDR2 (germline): MDHEN, SYDVKM. The variable domain in full, with the rest retrieved from reference TRBV28 and TRBJ2-7, is DVKVTQSSRYLVKRTGEKVFLECVQDMDHENMFWYRQDPGLGLRLIYFSYDVKMKEKGDIPEGYSVSREKKERFSLILESASTNQTSMYLCASSPRSLAGDEQYFGPGTRLTVT.

This clonotype has only a few counts. CDR3 protein: CASSFAGSYNEQFF. In DNA, the CDR3 is TGTGCCAGCAGTTTTGCGGGAAGCTACAATGAGCAGTTCTTC. This chain connects TRBV12-3 or TRBV12-4 to TRBJ2-1, with D tentatively TRBD2 (6 bases). The V end was cut by 3 bases, the J end by 3 bases, with 9 bases between. The CDR3 contains 14 residues.

This clonotype came up a few times. The CDR3 nucleotides read TGTGCCAGCAGTGAGGACGGCGGAGGCAATCAGCCCCAGCATTTT. Its protein is CASSEDGGGNQPQHF. V is TRBV6-2 or TRBV6-3 and J is TRBJ1-5; D not resolved. The germline V gene encodes CDR1 MNHEY and CDR2 SVGEGT. The V gene lost 5 bases and the J gene lost 2 bases, with 13 bases spanning the gap. The CDR3 contains 15 residues.

This clonotype was recorded at least ten times. J is TRBJ2-1 and V is TRBV4-3, with 9 bases identical to TRBD1. The V and J ends lost 0 bases and 8 bases, in that order; junction bases with no gene match: 8. The CDR3 runs to 16 residues. Germline V CDR1 and CDR2: LGHNA, YSLEER. The CDR3 loop is CASSQDVGQGIYEQFF. As DNA, the CDR3 is TGCGCCAGCAGCCAAGATGTGGGACAGGGCATCTATGAGCAGTTCTTC.

As to this clonotype: Given a much more abundant clone one base away, this may be a read error. The V gene is TRBV7-9, the J gene TRBJ2-7; no clear D gene. This CDR3 has 13 residues. Looked up from germline, CDR1 is SEHNR and CDR2 is FQNEAQ (reference sequence). For the CDR3, the DNA is TGTGCCAGCAGCTTGCCCACGACCTACGGGCAGTACTTC. Translating gives CASSLPTTYGQYF.

Note on this clonotype: A single base separates this from a much larger clone, so it may be a read error. V gene TRBV20-1 combines with J gene TRBJ2-3; TRBD2 aligns across 10 bases. The CDR3 totals 16 residues. Per germline, CDR1 DFQATT and CDR2 SNEGSKA (reference sequence). In DNA, the CDR3 is TGCAGTGATAGAGATTTAGGACTAGCGGATGCAGATACGCAGTATTTT. Translating it yields CSDRDLGLADADTQYF.

Concerning this clonotype: A read error is possible here, since a much larger clone lies one base away. The V call is TRBV20-1, the J call TRBJ1-5, with D hard to call. Per the germline V gene, CDR1 is DFQATT and CDR2 is SNEGSKA (reference sequence). The V end was cut by 5 bases, the J end by 6 bases, with 8 bases between. The length of the CDR3 is 11 residues. CDR3 coding DNA: TGCAGTGCTGGATATGGTCAGCCCCAGCATTTT. Encoded protein: CSAGYGQPQHF.

CDR3 residues: CASSYSASGPYNEQFF. DNA for the CDR3: TGTGCCAGCAGTTACTCGGCTAGCGGGCCCTACAATGAGCAGTTCTTC. The gene calls are TRBV6-2 or TRBV6-3 and TRBJ2-1; 8 bases fit TRBD2. CDR3 length: 16 amino acids. Trimming cost V 0 bases and J 2 bases; bases outside gene matches: 3. Germline CDR1 and CDR2: MNHEY and SVGEGT.

This clonotype was seen once. J is TRBJ2-2 and V is TRBV15; tentative D call: TRBD2 (6 bases). Trimming took 2 bases from V and 7 from J, leaving 14 bases between them. This CDR3 has 15 residues. The germline CDR1 and CDR2 sequences are LNHNV and YYDKDF (reference sequence). The CDR3 nucleotides are TGTGCCACCAGCAGATTTGGGCGGGGTGGCGGGGAGCTGTTTTTT. Amino acids: CATSRFGRGGGELFF. The full variable domain, its missing parts supplied by reference TRBV15 and TRBJ2-2, is DAMVIQNPRYQVTQFGKPVTLSCSQTLNHNVMYWYQQKSSQAPKLLFHYYDKDFNNEADTPDNFQSRRPNTSFCFLDIRSPGLGDTAMYLCATSRFGRGGGELFFGEGSRLTVL.

This clonotype was detected many times. The J gene is TRBJ2-7, the V gene TRBV6-5; 7 bases are a match to TRBD1. Per the germline V gene, CDR1 is MNHEY and CDR2 is SVGAGI. Germline trimming cut 5 bases from V and 2 bases from J; bases unmatched to any gene: 6. There are 14 residues in the CDR3. The CDR3 DNA is TGTGCCAGCAGTGCCCGGGACAGTGCCTACGAGCAGTACTTC. This encodes CASSARDSAYEQYF.

About this clonotype: This may arise from a read error, as a much more abundant clone is one base away. V usage is TRBV18 and J usage is TRBJ2-7; D remains ambiguous. CDR1 is KGHSH and CDR2 is LQKENI in the germline V gene. Trimming left V 0 bases short and J 3 bases short, with 9 bases between. CDR3 length: 14 residues. CDR3 sequence (DNA): TGTGCCAGCTCACCACCCGACATGAGCTACGAGCAGTACTTC. Residues: CASSPPDMSYEQYF.

With regard to this clonotype: This could be a read error, since a much larger clone is one nucleotide away. It is likely a read error, because the conserved phenylalanine at the end of the CDR3 is missing. CDR3 sequence (DNA): TGCGCCAGCAGCTTGGTCCCCCGACAGGAGAACGAGCAGTACCTC. Encoded protein: CASSLVPRQENEQYL. This chain uses TRBV5-1 with TRBJ2-7; a weak D match, TRBD1 (6 bases). Trimming removed 0 bases from V and 5 bases from J, with 15 bases in between. The germline V gene encodes CDR1 SGHRS and CDR2 YFSETQ. This CDR3 comprises 15 residues.

This clonotype turned up a few times. The J gene is TRBJ2-7, the V gene TRBV4-3; D could derive from TRBD1 or TRBD2 (5 bases each). Trimming took off 0 bases at V and 0 bases at J, with 9 bases between the two ends. The CDR3 extends over 15 amino acids. Germline V lookup: CDR1 LGHNA, CDR2 YSLEER. DNA of the CDR3: TGCGCCAGCAGCCAAGATCGGGGCCACTCCTACGAGCAGTACTTC. Translated, it gives CASSQDRGHSYEQYF.

In this sample, this clonotype turned up a few times. This chain links TRBV6-4 with TRBJ2-7; 8 bases map to TRBD2. Germline V lookup: CDR1 MRHNA, CDR2 SNTAGT. V shed 5 bases and J 0 bases; nucleotides not matched to a gene: 3. CDR3 length: 14 residues. CDR3 sequence (DNA): TGTGCCAGCAGTAGCGGGAGACCCTCCTACGAGCAGTACTTC. Protein product: CASSSGRPSYEQYF.

This clonotype was recorded at least ten times. The gene calls are TRBV2 and TRBJ2-2; no firm D call. The V gene's germline CDR1 is SNHLY and CDR2 FYNNEI. The ends were cut back, 7 bases at V and 6 bases at J, with 6 bases in the middle. This CDR3 region has 11 residues. The CDR3 nucleotides are TGTGCCAGCATTGCGTCCGGGGAGCTGTTTTTT. It yields the protein CASIASGELFF. The full variable domain, completed using reference TRBV2 and TRBJ2-2, is EPEVTQTPSHQVTQMGQEVILRCVPISNHLYFYWYRQILGQKVEFLVSFYNNEISEKSEIFDDQFSVERPDGSNFTLKIRSTKLEDSAMYFCASIASGELFFGEGSRLTVL.

The chain has TRBV5-4 and TRBJ1-3, with D unresolved. From germline, CDR1 is SGHNT and CDR2 YYREEE (reference sequence). The CDR3 spans 15 residues. V dropped 1 base and J dropped 2 bases, with 10 bases sitting between them. As DNA, the CDR3 is TGTGCCAGCAGCTTGTTTTTGGATCCTGGAAACACCATATATTTT. This codes for CASSLFLDPGNTIYF.

This clonotype was recorded at least ten times. This chain links TRBV7-9 with TRBJ2-3, with TRBD2 identical over 8 bases. The CDR3 runs 22 residues. The germline gives CDR1 SEHNR, CDR2 FQNEAQ (reference sequence). Trimming cost V 1 base and J 4 bases; bases outside gene matches: 25. The CDR3 loop is CASSLEPGELRGRPKGADTQYF. The CDR3, as DNA: TGTGCCAGCAGCTTAGAGCCCGGCGAGTTGCGCGGGAGGCCCAAGGGGGCAGATACGCAGTATTTT.

This clonotype was seen a handful of times. The gene calls are TRBV7-6 and TRBJ2-7; 8 bases map to TRBD2. Germline loops: CDR1 SGHVS, CDR2 FNYEAQ. The J segment lost 3 bases and the V segment lost 5 bases, leaving 12 bases of the junction unmatched. The CDR3 runs to 16 residues. CDR3 residues: CASSPMGVAGHYEQYF. CDR3 nucleotides: TGTGCCAGCAGCCCTATGGGGGTAGCGGGGCACTACGAGCAGTACTTC.

As to this clonotype: A clone one base away is much larger, so this may be a read error. As the CDR3 is not closed by the conserved phenylalanine or tryptophan, this likely results from a read error. The CDR3 loop reads CASILQGDTEAFL. The CDR3 DNA follows: TGTGCCAGCATCCTACAGGGGGACACTGAAGCTTTCTTA. This chain links TRBV5-6 with TRBJ1-1; TRBD1 aligns across 8 bases. Germline trimming cut 6 bases from V and 3 bases from J; bases unmatched to any gene: 4. Germline V gene lookup returns CDR1 SGHDT and CDR2 YYEEEE. The CDR3 has 13 residues.

This clonotype was counted ten times or more. CDR3 residues: CASSLSLADPYEQYF. Written as DNA, the CDR3 is TGTGCCAGCAGCTTGTCCCTAGCGGACCCCTACGAGCAGTACTTC. The V and J genes are TRBV5-6 and TRBJ2-7; 7 bases fit TRBD2. From germline, CDR1 is SGHDT and CDR2 YYEEEE. After removal of 1 base from V and 2 bases from J, the junction contained 6 bases not matched to a gene. CDR3 size: 15 residues.

CDR3 in amino acids: CASSHRTRGFTEAFF. CDR3 in DNA: TGTGCCAGCAGCCACCGTACGCGGGGGTTCACTGAAGCTTTCTTT. This chain uses TRBV3-1 with TRBJ1-1, with D possibly being TRBD1 (5 bases). CDR1 is LGHDT and CDR2 is YNNKEL in the germline V gene (reference sequence). The V and J ends lost 3 bases and 4 bases respectively, with 15 bases between them. The CDR3 consists of 15 residues.

Points on this clonotype: A much larger clone differs by one base, so this may be a read error. The chain joins TRBV7-6 to TRBJ2-7; a possible D gene is TRBD1 (6 bases). Trimming pared 5 bases from V and 9 bases from J, leaving 23 bases between. The length of the CDR3 is 15 residues. Germline CDR1 SGHVS, CDR2 FNYEAQ. In DNA, the CDR3 is TGTGCCAGCAGCCCAGAAAGGGGGAGTCCCCACGCGCAGTACTTC. It codes for CASSPERGSPHAQYF.

In this sample, this clonotype turned up many times. V gene TRBV7-2 combines with J gene TRBJ2-3, with 8 bases fitting TRBD2. Trimming took 6 bases from V and 3 from J; bases not matched to a gene: 11. The CDR3 is 16 residues long. CDR1 is SGHTA and CDR2 is FQGNSA in the germline V gene. The CDR3 DNA sequence: TGTGCCAGCAGTCCTACCCTGAAGCGGGGGACAGATACGCAGTATTTT. Translation: CASSPTLKRGTDTQYF.

The chain uses TRBV6-1 and TRBJ1-2; D remains ambiguous. This CDR3 is 15 amino acids long. Per germline, CDR1 MNHNS and CDR2 SASEGT. Trimming took off 5 bases at V and 0 bases at J, with 13 bases between the two ends. The CDR3 nucleotides read TGTGCCAGCAGTCCCATGGAGGCTGCTAACTATGGCTACACCTTC. This translates into CASSPMEAANYGYTF.